The 29 T cell receptor beta chains below come from one sample, sequenced in a study of post-analysis software for immune sequencing data. Whole-study findings and limits: Higher frequency in patients than in controls was seen for roughly five TRBV segments, with TRBV5-6, TRBV5-1 and TRBV20-1 among them.

No antigens are known for them. Each TCR beta cDNA library carried unique molecular identifiers. One entry per CDR3 protein results from TCRdb running MiXCR on the PCR reads. The table lists 350,000 to 500,000 distinct CDR3 sequences, less than 40% of them singletons, with less than 8% in the top ten. Source material: blood. The receptors shown here come from a girl aged 2-9 years with multiple sclerosis.

The chain has TRBV10-3 and TRBJ2-5, with TRBD2 matching over 9 bases. The tail of the sequence fits TRBJ2-7 better, so the J call may be wrong. Germline V CDR1 and CDR2: ENHRY, SYGVKD. This CDR3 has 14 amino acids. CDR3 loop: CAISESGGRNEQYF. The CDR3 DNA follows: TGTGCCATCAGTGAGAGCGGGGGGAGAAACGAGCAGTACTTC.

The rearrangement uses TRBV14 and TRBJ2-1; TRBD2 aligns across 8 bases. V shed 2 bases, J shed 1 base, and the junction held 4 bases outside the gene matches. In germline, CDR1 is SGHDN, CDR2 FVKESK. The CDR3 has 16 amino acids. DNA of the CDR3: TGTGCCAGCAGCCAAATAGCGGGGTATTCCTACAATGAGCAGTTCTTC. Translation gives CASSQIAGYSYNEQFF.

This clonotype was counted only a few times. The chain is built from TRBV10-3 and TRBJ1-5; D is ambiguous. Trimming removed 0 bases at V and 7 bases at J, with 7 bases between. This CDR3 spans 13 amino acids. Germline CDR1 is ENHRY and CDR2 is SYGVKD. The CDR3 DNA sequence: TGTGCCATCAGTGAGTCGGACGCCCAGCCCCAGCATTTT. Its translation: CAISESDAQPQHF.

V gene TRBV12-3 or TRBV12-4 combines with J gene TRBJ2-3; possible D gene TRBD2, 6 bases. The CDR3 has 14 residues. Deletions cut 9 bases from V and 0 bases from J, with 13 bases between. The CDR3 loop is CASLPSASTDTQYF. The CDR3, as DNA: TGTGCCAGTCTCCCTAGCGCGAGCACAGATACGCAGTATTTT.

CDR3 sequence (DNA): TGCGCCAGCAGTTCGGGGGACCACGAGCAGTACTTC. Its translation: CASSSGDHEQYF. The chain has TRBV5-1 and TRBJ2-5; D is perhaps TRBD2 (6 bases). The J call may be mistaken, given a closer DNA end match to TRBJ2-7. CDR3 length: 12 residues. Germline values: CDR1 SGHRS, CDR2 YFSETQ.

The J gene is TRBJ1-5, the V gene TRBV20-1; TRBD1 matches 8 bases. V lost 5 bases and J lost 3; bases outside the gene matches: 6. This CDR3 region has 14 residues. In germline, CDR1 is DFQATT, CDR2 SNEGSKA (reference sequence). CDR3 amino acids: CSAAGGRLNQPQHF. The CDR3 nucleotides read TGCAGTGCTGCAGGGGGCAGGCTCAATCAGCCCCAGCATTTT.

The chain has TRBV5-1 and TRBJ2-7; D possibly uses TRBD1 or TRBD2 (5 bases each). In germline, CDR1 is SGHRS, CDR2 YFSETQ. There are 15 residues in the CDR3. V was trimmed by 0 bases and J by 3 bases, leaving 13 bases between them. The CDR3 here is CASSLAGGLGYEQYF. CDR3 in DNA: TGCGCCAGCAGCTTGGCTGGGGGATTGGGCTACGAGCAGTACTTC.

CDR3 protein: CASSLGMTGAGETQYF. The DNA of the CDR3 is TGTGCCAGCTCACTCGGCATGACAGGGGCTGGTGAGACCCAGTACTTC. V usage is TRBV18 and J usage is TRBJ2-5; 8 nucleotides agree with TRBD1. Germline values: CDR1 KGHSH, CDR2 LQKENI. This CDR3 is built from 16 residues. Trimming at V came to 4 bases and at J to 5 bases, leaving 12 bases not matched to a gene. The full variable domain, with the rest looked up from reference TRBV18 and TRBJ2-5, is NAGVMQNPRHLVRRRGQEARLRCSPMKGHSHVYWYRQLPEEGLKFMVYLQKENIIDESGMPKERFSAEFPKEGPSILRIQQVVRGDSAAYFCASSLGMTGAGETQYFGPGTRLLVL.

The chain employs TRBV20-1 and TRBJ2-1, with 13 bases matching TRBD2. Per the germline V gene, CDR1 is DFQATT and CDR2 is SNEGSKA (reference sequence). CDR3 length equals 13 residues. J was trimmed by 13 bases and V by 5 bases; bases with no gene match: 8. DNA of the CDR3: TGCAGTGCTTGGACTAGCGGGGGCCCCCGACAGTTCTTC. Its translation is CSAWTSGGPRQFF.

The genes are TRBV15 and TRBJ2-3; 7 bases agree with TRBD2. V dropped 0 bases and J dropped 2; count of bases not matched to a gene: 8. The CDR3 loop spans 17 amino acids. CDR1 is LNHNV and CDR2 is YYDKDF in the germline V gene (reference sequence). The DNA of the CDR3 is TGTGCCACCAGCAGAGACGGGCTAGCGGTCCTCACAGATACGCAGTATTTT. Amino acid sequence: CATSRDGLAVLTDTQYF.

V is TRBV10-3 and J is TRBJ1-3; D not resolved. V dropped 5 bases and J dropped 1 base, with 12 bases sitting between them. Germline V lookup: CDR1 ENHRY, CDR2 SYGVKD. There are 15 residues in the CDR3. The DNA for the CDR3 is TGTGCCATCAGTCCGACGCATAATTCTGGAAACACCATATATTTT. This encodes CAISPTHNSGNTIYF.

This clonotype has just a few counts. This chain joins TRBV28 and TRBJ2-5; 11 bases map to TRBD1. Germline V CDR1 and CDR2: MDHEN, SYDVKM. The CDR3 covers 17 residues. V trimming: 7 bases; J trimming: 11 bases; junction bases outside the gene matches: 21. This chain's CDR3 is CASKPFGTGGSSAGQYF. CDR3 bases: TGTGCCAGCAAACCTTTCGGGACAGGGGGAAGTAGCGCGGGGCAGTACTTC.

This chain links TRBV2 with TRBJ2-5; tentatively, D is TRBD2 (5 bases). The J call may be wrong; the DNA end is better matched by TRBJ2-1. CDR3 size: 15 residues. Germline loops: CDR1 SNHLY, CDR2 FYNNEI. The CDR3 DNA reads as TGTGCCAGCAGTCCGGGATTTAGAGGCCAAGAGACCCAGTTCTTC. Encoded protein: CASSPGFRGQETQFF.

The table lists this clonotype with a few counts. The chain recombines TRBV7-2 with TRBJ1-2; perhaps TRBD1 as D (5 bases). The V end was cut by 4 bases, the J end by 4 bases, with 13 bases between. This CDR3 has 14 residues. Germline loops: CDR1 SGHTA, CDR2 FQGNSA. The CDR3 DNA reads TGTGCCAGCAGCTCAACTTCCGGGGCCTATGGCTACACCTTC. Translation gives CASSSTSGAYGYTF. Supplemented by reference TRBV7-2 and TRBJ1-2, the full variable domain reads GAGVSQSPSNKVTEKGKDVELRCDPISGHTALYWYRQSLGQGLEFLIYFQGNSAPDKSGLPSDRFSAERTGGSVSTLTIQRTQQEDSAVYLCASSSTSGAYGYTFGSGTRLTVV.

In DNA form, the CDR3 reads TGTGCCATCAGCCGGACTAGCGGCCCTATCGATGAGCAGTTCTTC. Its translation: CAISRTSGPIDEQFF. The chain uses TRBV10-3 and TRBJ2-1, with TRBD2 matching 10 bases. CDR1 ENHRY and CDR2 SYGVKD come from the germline V gene. The CDR3 is 15 residues long. The trim removed 6 bases at V and 8 bases at J, leaving 10 bases unmatched.

CDR3 in DNA: TGTGCCAGCTCAAGGTGGGAGAATGAGCAGTTCTTC. Its translation is CASSRWENEQFF. The chain is built from TRBV18 and TRBJ2-1; D perhaps matches TRBD2 (5 bases). The CDR3 sequence is 12 residues long. Trimming removed 5 bases at V and 7 bases at J, with 9 bases between. Germline V gives CDR1 KGHSH, CDR2 LQKENI.

J is TRBJ2-4 and V is TRBV7-2; TRBD1 matches 9 bases. The DNA matches TRBJ2-7 better at its end, which makes the J call doubtful. This CDR3 is built from 17 residues. CDR1 and CDR2 from the germline V gene are SGHTA and FQGNSA. For the CDR3, the DNA is TGTGCCAGCAGCTTAGCGGGACAGGGATCCCCCTCCTACGAGCAGTACTTC. Protein: CASSLAGQGSPSYEQYF.

Concerning this clonotype itself: Since a much larger clone is just one base distant, this may be a read error. Here the CDR3 DNA reads TGTGCCAGCAGCGCTAGCGATCCTAGCGCAGATACGCAGTATTTT. Its protein product is CASSASDPSADTQYF. V is TRBV9 and J is TRBJ2-3, with D possibly matching TRBD2 (6 bases). This CDR3 contains 15 residues. Looked up from germline, CDR1 is SGDLS and CDR2 is YYNGEE. The V gene lost 3 bases and the J gene lost 4 bases, with 15 bases spanning the gap.

The chain is built from TRBV10-3 and TRBJ2-1, with no clear D. CDR1 and CDR2 from the germline V gene are ENHRY and SYGVKD. The CDR3 is made up of 14 amino acids. V gave up 0 bases and J gave up 9 bases, with 12 bases separating them. CDR3 nucleotide sequence: TGTGCCATCAGTGAGTCTAGGACCGCCCCTGAGCAGTTCTTC. Translating it yields CAISESRTAPEQFF.

V gene TRBV4-3 combines with J gene TRBJ2-1; the D is unclear. Trimming left V 0 bases short and J 3 bases short, with 6 bases between. This CDR3 contains 14 residues. The germline V gene encodes CDR1 LGHNA and CDR2 YSLEER. This CDR3 is CASSQDSFYNEQFF. The CDR3 nucleotides are TGCGCCAGCAGCCAAGATTCCTTCTACAATGAGCAGTTCTTC.

This chain joins TRBV7-9 and TRBJ2-5; TRBD1 aligns across 8 bases. The germline V gene encodes CDR1 SEHNR and CDR2 FQNEAQ (reference sequence). With 3 bases clipped from V and 1 base from J, the junction kept 10 bases outside the gene matches. The CDR3 has 17 amino acids. The CDR3 is CASSFQRQGIIQETQYF. In DNA form, the CDR3 reads TGTGCCAGCAGCTTCCAAAGACAGGGGATTATCCAAGAGACCCAGTACTTC.

V usage is TRBV28 and J usage is TRBJ1-6; D is uncertain. Per the germline V gene, CDR1 is MDHEN and CDR2 is SYDVKM. The CDR3 length is 11 residues. The V end was cut by 5 bases, the J end by 7 bases, with 3 bases between. The CDR3 loop reads CASSRNSPLHF. The DNA for the CDR3 is TGTGCCAGCAGTCGAAATTCACCCCTCCACTTT.

The V gene is TRBV6-2 or TRBV6-3, the J gene TRBJ2-7, with D perhaps assigned TRBD1 or TRBD2 (5 bases each). This CDR3 contains 13 residues. V was clipped by 8 bases and J by 2 bases, with 13 bases between them. CDR1 MNHEY and CDR2 SVGEGT come from the germline V gene. The CDR3 region is CASGGAAPYEQYF. Written as DNA, the CDR3 is TGTGCCAGCGGGGGAGCGGCTCCCTACGAGCAGTACTTC.

The V gene is TRBV28, the J gene TRBJ2-1; D might be TRBD2 (5 bases). This CDR3 is 17 amino acids long. Germline V gene sequence: CDR1 MDHEN, CDR2 SYDVKM. Trimming pared 7 bases from V and 6 bases from J, leaving 25 bases between. CDR3 sequence (DNA): TGTGCCAGCACCACTGGTCTGGACTCCAGTCTGGGCAATGAGCAGTTCTTC. Amino acid sequence: CASTTGLDSSLGNEQFF.

The genes are TRBV29-1 and TRBJ1-1; D perhaps matches TRBD1 (5 bases). The CDR3 is made up of 14 amino acids. V lost 7 bases and J lost 4, with 19 bases in between. CDR1 is SQVTM and CDR2 is ANQGSEA in the germline V gene. CDR3 bases: TGCAGCGGCGGATTGACAGCCTCGGGCACTGAAGCTTTCTTT. Translation: CSGGLTASGTEAFF.

This clonotype was seen a few times. The J gene is TRBJ2-1, the V gene TRBV6-1; TRBD2 is a possible D gene (6 bases). Germline V gives CDR1 MNHNS, CDR2 SASEGT. V lost 6 bases and J lost 6, with 15 bases in between. There are 14 residues in the CDR3. In DNA, the CDR3 is TGTGCCAGCAGAGGGTGGGGGGTAGGCAATGAGCAGTTCTTC. Translating gives CASRGWGVGNEQFF.

This clonotype was seen ten or more times. This sequence joins TRBV20-1 and TRBJ2-5, with 12 bases lining up with TRBD2. V lost 3 bases and J lost 5; bases outside the gene matches: 7. CDR3 length equals 15 residues. Per the germline V gene, CDR1 is DFQATT and CDR2 is SNEGSKA (reference sequence). The CDR3 DNA reads as TGCAGTGCTAGCCCACTAGCGGGGGGTCGCGAGACCCAGTACTTC. Its protein is CSASPLAGGRETQYF.

This clonotype was seen a few times. V is TRBV4-1 and J is TRBJ2-7; perhaps TRBD1 as D (6 bases). Trimming cost V 1 base and J 3 bases, with 13 bases left between them. CDR1 and CDR2 from the germline V gene are MGHRA and YSYEKL. This CDR3 region has 15 residues. The CDR3 spells CASSQARGRGYEQYF. For the CDR3, the DNA is TGCGCCAGCAGCCAAGCCCGGGGCAGGGGCTACGAGCAGTACTTC.

The chain carries TRBV21-1 and TRBJ2-3; the table's TRBD2 call for D was not verified on the DNA. TRBV21-1 is a documented pseudogene. This CDR3 region has 20 residues. CDR3: CASSKPLRLAGKRGTDTQYF. The CDR3 coding sequence is TGTGCCAGCAGCAAACCCCTCCGACTAGCGGGGAAGCGCGGCACAGATACGCAGTATTTT.